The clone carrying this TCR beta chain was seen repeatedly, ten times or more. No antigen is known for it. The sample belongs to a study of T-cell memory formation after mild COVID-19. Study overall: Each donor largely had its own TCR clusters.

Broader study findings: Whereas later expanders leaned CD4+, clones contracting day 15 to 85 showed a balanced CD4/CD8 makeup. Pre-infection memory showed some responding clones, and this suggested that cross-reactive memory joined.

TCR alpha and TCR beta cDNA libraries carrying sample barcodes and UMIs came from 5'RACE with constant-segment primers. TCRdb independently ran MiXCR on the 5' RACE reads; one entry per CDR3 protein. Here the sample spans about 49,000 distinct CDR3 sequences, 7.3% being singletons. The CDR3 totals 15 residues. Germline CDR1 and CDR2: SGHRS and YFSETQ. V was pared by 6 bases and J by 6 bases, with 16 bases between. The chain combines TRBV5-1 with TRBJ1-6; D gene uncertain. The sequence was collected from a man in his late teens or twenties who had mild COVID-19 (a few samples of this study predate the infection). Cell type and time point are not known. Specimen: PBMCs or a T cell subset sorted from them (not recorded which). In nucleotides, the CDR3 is TGCGCCAGCACCGGGAATTGGGAGCGTAATTCACCCCTCCACTTT. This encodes CASTGNWERNSPLHF. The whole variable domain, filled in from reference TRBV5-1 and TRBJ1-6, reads KAGVTQTPRYLIKTRGQQVTLSCSPISGHRSVSWYQQTPGQGLQFLFEYFSETQRNKGNFPGRFSGRQFSNSRSEMNVSTLELGDSALYLCASTGNWERNSPLHFGNGTRLTVT.